The T cell receptor beta chain under discussion was sequenced for a study of T cell responses to AZD1222 COVID-19 vaccine. Repertoires were generated with immunoSEQ multiplex PCR, while TCRdb's copy carries only in-frame clones and drops some. The repertoire consists of more than 140,000 clones, with 70% to 90% occurring once and the leading ten covering about 3.7%. The CDR3 extends over 13 amino acids. Germline V gene data show CDR1 as LNHNV and CDR2 as YYDKDF (reference sequence). V was shortened by 1 base and J by 5 bases, with 5 bases between the two germline ends. Turning to this clone: Its antigen is still unknown.

Study findings and constraints: Females outnumbered males among donors, who were mostly white British; clonal diversity was possibly underestimated. The CD4 TCRs associated with vaccination extended across spike and predominated at 160-218 and 743-854.

The sequence came from an adult in good health. The chain joins TRBV15 to TRBJ2-2; D is undetermined. Here the sequenced sample was peripheral blood, taken on day 0 of MenACWY control vaccination. CDR3 bases: TGTGCCACCAGCAGAGTGGAAACCGGGGAGCTGTTTTTT. It is translated as CATSRVETGELFF.